This TCR beta chain derives from a study of STAT5B mutations in CD4+ large granular lymphocyte leukemia. The study, taken as a whole, reports: CD4-sorted patient repertoires seemed more clonal than healthy CD4+ repertoires. No patients shared main leukemic clonotypes, though around 25% appeared at low frequency elsewhere. 8/27 top patient clones versus 2/35 control clones were TRBV06-family.

This clone was counted between two and nine times. Antigen: not known. At one end the junction does not follow the germline gene, possibly because of a read error. Looked up from germline, CDR1 is SSHAT and CDR2 is FNYEAQ (reference sequence). The CDR3 covers 13 residues. In the original analysis: Productive clonotypes were detectable down to 2.59 x 10-5 frequency. The table came from immunoSEQ multiplex PCR; TCRdb's copy has only in-frame clones and leaves some out. That table furnishes V, J and clone size, whereas the DNA furnished D and trimming. The table includes tens of thousands of clones, 70% to 75% detected once.

The genes are TRBV7-7 and TRBJ1-1; TRBD1 is a possible D gene (6 bases). The clonotype was recovered from a human donor in good health. The material sequenced was CD4+ T cells from blood buffy coats. The CDR3 DNA is TGTGCTAGCAGCCTTAGAGAGGGGGCTGAAGCTTTCTTT. Protein product: CASSLREGAEAFF.